These 27 T cell receptor beta chains originate from one sample sequenced in a study of T-cell reconstitution after alpha-beta-depleted transplantation in children. A library of TCRbeta sequences, prepared with unique molecular identifiers, was generated. MiXCR, applied by TCRdb to the PCR reads, yields one record per CDR3 protein. The data hold hundreds of thousands of distinct CDR3 sequences, with around 12% observed a single time. This specimen consisted of PBMCs, obtained before TCRalphabeta/CD19-depleted stem cell transplant. All receptors come from a girl between 2 and 10 years old with congenital amegakaryocytic thrombocytopenia, due to receive a stem cell transplant.

This clonotype was seen repeatedly, ten times or more. J is TRBJ2-1 and V is TRBV20-1; D gene ambiguous. From germline, CDR1 is DFQATT and CDR2 SNEGSKA (reference sequence). This CDR3 region has 10 residues. V dropped 3 bases and J dropped 10 bases, with 7 bases sitting between them. The CDR3 is CSASNREQFF. CDR3 DNA: TGCAGTGCTAGTAATAGGGAGCAGTTCTTC.

This clonotype was detected many times. The V gene is TRBV10-3, the J gene TRBJ2-7; D unresolved. The CDR3 runs to 13 residues. V lost 6 bases to trimming and J lost 5 bases, with 14 bases between them. Germline-derived CDR1 and CDR2 are ENHRY and SYGVKD. This CDR3 reads CAISPTVGHEQYF. The CDR3 DNA is TGTGCCATCAGCCCCACCGTAGGGCACGAGCAGTACTTC.

At least ten counts were recorded for this clonotype. The genes are TRBV20-1 and TRBJ2-7; 12 bases fit TRBD2. This CDR3 region has 14 residues. Germline V gives CDR1 DFQATT, CDR2 SNEGSKA (reference sequence). V lost 6 bases, J lost 4 bases, and 7 bases stayed unmatched. The CDR3 loop is CSAVTSGSVYEQYF. CDR3 DNA sequence: TGCAGTGCCGTGACTAGCGGGAGTGTGTACGAGCAGTACTTC.

In its sample, this clonotype was seen many times. The chain recombines TRBV5-1 with TRBJ2-1; 10 bases agree with TRBD2. Germline CDR1 SGHRS, CDR2 YFSETQ. CDR3 length: 15 residues. Trimming removed 0 bases from V and 7 bases from J; junction bases left unmatched: 4. The CDR3 DNA reads TGCGCCAGCAGCTTGGTGCTAGCGGGGGAAAATGAGCAGTTCTTC. This encodes CASSLVLAGENEQFF.

This clonotype was observed a handful of times. The V and J genes are TRBV5-1 and TRBJ2-1; the D is unclear. The germline V and J ends were trimmed by 0 bases and 0 bases, with 13 bases remaining between them. CDR1 SGHRS and CDR2 YFSETQ come from the germline V gene. CDR3 size: 17 residues. The CDR3 sequence is CASSLGIGPSSYNEQFF. CDR3 sequence (DNA): TGCGCCAGCAGCTTGGGGATTGGGCCGAGCTCCTACAATGAGCAGTTCTTC.

J is TRBJ2-7 and V is TRBV7-2, with TRBD2 identical over 11 bases. The CDR3 spans 14 residues. The V and J ends lost 2 bases and 10 bases, in that order; junction bases with no gene match: 7. Per germline, CDR1 SGHTA and CDR2 FQGNSA. CDR3 sequence: CASSLRLAGPLQYF. For the CDR3, the DNA is TGTGCCAGCAGCTTACGACTAGCGGGACCGCTCCAGTACTTC.

The J gene is TRBJ2-7, the V gene TRBV20-1, with D possibly TRBD1 on 6 matching bases. Trimming removed 6 bases at V and 4 bases at J, with 22 bases between. In germline, CDR1 is DFQATT, CDR2 SNEGSKA (reference sequence). The CDR3 is made up of 15 amino acids. CDR3 residues: CSARFGDRSPYEQYF. The CDR3 DNA is TGCAGTGCCCGATTCGGCGACAGGTCCCCTTACGAGCAGTACTTC.

There are a few counts of this clonotype. The chain links TRBV12-3 or TRBV12-4 to TRBJ1-1, with 8 bases that match TRBD1. The J segment lost 3 bases and the V segment lost 6 bases, leaving 9 bases of the junction unmatched. This CDR3 region has 15 residues. CDR3 bases: TGTGCCAGCAGCCGCCCCGGACAGGGACACACTGAAGCTTTCTTT. Its translation is CASSRPGQGHTEAFF.

The chain links TRBV24-1 to TRBJ2-1; 7 bases are a match to TRBD2. Unmatched junction bases numbered 2, after V lost 1 base and J lost 9 bases. Germline V lookup: CDR1 KGHDR, CDR2 SFDVKD. CDR3 length: 13 amino acids. This CDR3 is CATSDLWGGEQFF. The CDR3 nucleotides read TGTGCCACCAGTGATTTATGGGGGGGTGAGCAGTTCTTC.

A word on this clonotype: A much larger clone lies one base from this, so it may be a read error. CDR3 residues: CASTPVPVGTQYF. The DNA for the CDR3 is TGTGCCAGCACCCCAGTTCCTGTAGGAACGCAGTATTTT. V is TRBV6-2 or TRBV6-3 and J is TRBJ2-3; D is uncertain. The CDR3 sequence is 13 residues long. Per germline, CDR1 MNHEY and CDR2 SVGEGT. V was cut by 7 bases and J by 9 bases, with 17 bases left in between.

In this sample, this clonotype turned up a few times. The chain is built from TRBV6-5 and TRBJ2-2; tentatively, D is TRBD2 (6 bases). Germline CDR1 MNHEY, CDR2 SVGAGI. Trimming shortened V by 4 bases and J by 0 bases, and 12 bases separated the two germline ends. The CDR3 extends over 16 amino acids. The CDR3 coding sequence is TGTGCCAGCAGTTCCGTAGCGGATCCGAACACCGGGGAGCTGTTTTTT. This encodes CASSSVADPNTGELFF.

This clonotype was picked up many times. J is TRBJ2-5 and V is TRBV25-1, with a tentative D call TRBD2 (6 bases). The CDR3 consists of 15 residues. Germline V gene data show CDR1 as MGHDK and CDR2 as SYGVNS. With 1 base removed from V and 5 bases from J, the gap between germline ends came to 14 bases. CDR3 amino acids: CASSELPGRGETQYF. The CDR3, as DNA: TGTGCCAGCAGTGAATTGCCCGGGAGAGGGGAGACCCAGTACTTC.

The CDR3 DNA sequence: TGTGCCAGCAGCCAACCCCTTAGCAAAGTCTACAATGAGCAGTTCTTC. As protein: CASSQPLSKVYNEQFF. The chain is built from TRBV3-1 and TRBJ2-1; no clear D. The CDR3 length is 16 residues. Germline V gives CDR1 LGHDT, CDR2 YNNKEL (reference sequence). Trimming left V 2 bases short and J 3 bases short, with 14 bases between.

This clonotype showed up many times. The genes are TRBV6-1 and TRBJ2-1; TRBD2 agrees at 8 bases. The CDR3 sequence is 13 residues long. Unmatched junction bases numbered 6, after V lost 7 bases and J lost 7 bases. Germline CDR1 is MNHNS and CDR2 is SASEGT. CDR3 sequence: CASKRLAGNEQFF. The CDR3 DNA sequence: TGTGCCAGCAAGAGGCTAGCGGGTAATGAGCAGTTCTTC.

The chain uses TRBV12-3 or TRBV12-4 and TRBJ2-1; D is perhaps TRBD2 (6 bases). The CDR3 covers 14 residues. Trimming cost V 6 bases and J 5 bases, with 14 bases left between them. CDR3 residues: CASSSNLANNEQFF. In DNA form, the CDR3 reads TGTGCCAGCAGCTCCAACCTAGCGAACAATGAGCAGTTCTTC.

This clonotype was seen ten or more times. Written as DNA, the CDR3 is TGTGCCAGCAGCCCACTAGCAGACGCCTACAATGAGCAGTTCTTC. It specifies CASSPLADAYNEQFF. The V and J genes are TRBV7-9 and TRBJ2-1, with a possible D match to TRBD2 (6 bases). The CDR3 length is 15 residues. With 5 bases removed from V and 2 bases from J, the gap between germline ends came to 13 bases. CDR1 SEHNR and CDR2 FQNEAQ come from the germline V gene (reference sequence).

The CDR3 is CASSLEAYAYEQYF. CDR3 nucleotide sequence: TGCGCCAGCAGCTTGGAAGCCTACGCCTACGAGCAGTACTTC. The V gene is TRBV5-1, the J gene TRBJ2-7; no definite D call. Trimming shortened V by 0 bases and J by 2 bases, and 9 bases separated the two germline ends. This CDR3 region has 14 residues. From germline, CDR1 is SGHRS and CDR2 YFSETQ. Filled out from reference TRBV5-1 and TRBJ2-7, the complete variable domain reads KAGVTQTPRYLIKTRGQQVTLSCSPISGHRSVSWYQQTPGQGLQFLFEYFSETQRNKGNFPGRFSGRQFSNSRSEMNVSTLELGDSALYLCASSLEAYAYEQYFGPGTRLTVT.

The chain recombines TRBV11-2 with TRBJ2-7; 14 bases line up with TRBD2. CDR1 is SGHAT and CDR2 is FQNNGV in the germline V gene. V lost 1 base, J lost 0 bases, and 5 bases stayed unmatched. The CDR3 runs to 18 residues. The CDR3 loop is CASSLGLAGGLGSYEQYF. DNA for the CDR3: TGTGCCAGCAGCTTAGGACTAGCGGGAGGGCTTGGCTCCTACGAGCAGTACTTC.

This clonotype came up many times. The V and J genes are TRBV7-8 and TRBJ2-1; 10 nucleotides agree with TRBD2. V lost 0 bases, J lost 1 base, and 3 bases stayed unmatched. CDR1 is SGHVS and CDR2 is FQNEAQ in the germline V gene. This CDR3 has 17 residues. CDR3 sequence: CASSLAPSGRSYNEQFF. DNA of the CDR3: TGTGCCAGCAGCTTAGCGCCTAGCGGGAGATCCTACAATGAGCAGTTCTTC.

This clonotype was seen ten or more times. The chain combines TRBV20-1 with TRBJ2-2; D not certain. Germline V lookup: CDR1 DFQATT, CDR2 SNEGSKA (reference sequence). V lost 2 bases and J 4 bases, leaving 5 bases between the germline ends. The CDR3 is 12 residues long. The CDR3: CSARPGTGELFF. The CDR3 DNA reads TGCAGTGCTAGACCCGGCACCGGGGAGCTGTTTTTT.

The chain uses TRBV20-1 and TRBJ2-7, with a possible D match to TRBD2 (5 bases). The length of the CDR3 is 15 residues. V shed 0 bases and J shed 2 bases, with 14 bases lying between them. Per the germline V gene, CDR1 is DFQATT and CDR2 is SNEGSKA (reference sequence). The chain's CDR3 is CSARDLTKNPYEQYF. The CDR3 nucleotides read TGCAGTGCTAGAGATCTGACTAAAAACCCCTACGAGCAGTACTTC.

This clonotype was picked up a small number of times. The chain recombines TRBV6-5 with TRBJ2-5; 10 nucleotides match TRBD2. With V trimmed by 0 bases and J by 4 bases, 5 bases remained unmatched. The CDR3 length is 16 residues. Germline V gene lookup returns CDR1 MNHEY and CDR2 SVGAGI. CDR3 residues: CASSYSFLAGAETQYF. CDR3 in DNA: TGTGCCAGCAGTTACTCTTTCCTAGCGGGAGCAGAGACCCAGTACTTC.

The table lists this clonotype with a few counts. This chain uses TRBV7-9 with TRBJ1-2, with TRBD1 identical over 7 bases. Germline V CDR1 and CDR2: SEHNR, FQNEAQ (reference sequence). The V segment lost 6 bases and the J segment 0 bases; nucleotides outside the gene matches: 10. The CDR3 spans 16 residues. The CDR3 nucleotides are TGTGCCAGCAGGAGTGAGGCCGGGACAGCTAACTATGGCTACACCTTC. It specifies CASRSEAGTANYGYTF.

This clonotype was seen repeatedly, ten times or more. The chain uses TRBV15 and TRBJ2-3; weak D call: TRBD1 (6 bases). Trimming left V 0 bases short and J 1 base short, with 11 bases between. CDR1 is LNHNV and CDR2 is YYDKDF in the germline V gene (reference sequence). This CDR3 has 16 residues. CDR3 coding DNA: TGTGCCACCAGCAGAGATTGGGCAGGGGGCACAGATACGCAGTATTTT. This gives the protein CATSRDWAGGTDTQYF.

This clonotype was seen a few times. The genes are TRBV28 and TRBJ2-1; 12 positions match TRBD1. The length of the CDR3 is 16 residues. Germline-derived CDR1 and CDR2 are MDHEN and SYDVKM. Trimming at V came to 0 bases and at J to 8 bases, leaving 5 bases not matched to a gene. CDR3 region: CASSLWGDRGLYEQFF. The CDR3 coding sequence is TGTGCCAGCAGTTTATGGGGGGACAGGGGGCTTTATGAGCAGTTCTTC.

The sample holds many counts of this clonotype. The rearrangement links TRBV5-6 to TRBJ2-1; TRBD1 matches 7 bases. The CDR3 has 13 residues. Germline CDR1 is SGHDT and CDR2 is YYEEEE. V lost 4 bases, J lost 7 bases, and 5 bases stayed unmatched. The CDR3 is CASSILQGNEQFF. CDR3 DNA sequence: TGTGCCAGCAGCATACTACAGGGGAATGAGCAGTTCTTC.

This clonotype has only a few counts. J is TRBJ2-1 and V is TRBV5-1; 7 bases agree with TRBD1. V trimming: 7 bases; J trimming: 3 bases; junction bases outside the gene matches: 4. Germline V gene sequence: CDR1 SGHRS, CDR2 YFSETQ. The CDR3 length is 13 residues. The CDR3 bases are TGCGCCAGCGGCCAGGGGGTCTACAATGAGCAGTTCTTC. Translated, it gives CASGQGVYNEQFF.